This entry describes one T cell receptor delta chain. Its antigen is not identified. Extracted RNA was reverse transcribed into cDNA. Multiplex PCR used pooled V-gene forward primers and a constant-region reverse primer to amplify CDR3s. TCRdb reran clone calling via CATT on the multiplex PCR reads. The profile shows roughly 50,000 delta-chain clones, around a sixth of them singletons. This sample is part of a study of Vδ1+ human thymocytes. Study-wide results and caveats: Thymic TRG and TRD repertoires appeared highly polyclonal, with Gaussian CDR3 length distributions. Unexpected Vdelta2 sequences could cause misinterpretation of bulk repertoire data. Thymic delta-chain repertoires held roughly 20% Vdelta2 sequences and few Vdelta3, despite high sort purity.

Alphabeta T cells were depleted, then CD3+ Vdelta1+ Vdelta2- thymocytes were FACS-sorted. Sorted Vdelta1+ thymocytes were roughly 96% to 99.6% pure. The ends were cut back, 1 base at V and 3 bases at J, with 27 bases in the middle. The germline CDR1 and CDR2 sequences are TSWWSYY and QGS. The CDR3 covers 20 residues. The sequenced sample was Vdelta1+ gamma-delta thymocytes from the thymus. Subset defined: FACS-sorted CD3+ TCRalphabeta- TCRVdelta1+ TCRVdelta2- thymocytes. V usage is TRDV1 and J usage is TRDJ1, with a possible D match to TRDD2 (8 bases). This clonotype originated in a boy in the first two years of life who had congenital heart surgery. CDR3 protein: CALGEPSFLLGGMGPDKLIF. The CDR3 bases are TGTGCTCTTGGGGAACCCAGCTTCCTACTAGGGGGGATGGGTCCCGATAAACTCATCTTT.